Presented here are 5 T cell receptor beta chains from one specimen sequenced in a study of T-cell reconstitution after alpha-beta-depleted transplantation in children. It was with unique molecular identifiers that the TCRbeta library was prepared. A single record per CDR3 protein comes from TCRdb applying MiXCR to the PCR reads. The repertoire holds around 120,000 distinct CDR3 sequences, with 23% as singletons. The specimen comprised PBMCs, mostly from graft donor cells, sampled 180 days after TCRalphabeta/CD19-depleted stem cell transplant. All receptors come from a male patient between 2 and 9 years old who had a stem cell transplant for chronic granulomatous disease, so the T cells may come from the graft donor.

This clonotype appeared many times. This chain uses TRBV7-8 with TRBJ2-7; tentatively, D is TRBD2 (6 bases). CDR1 is SGHVS, CDR2 FQNEAQ, per germline. Trimming removed 0 bases at V and 2 bases at J, with 8 bases between. The CDR3 spans 14 residues. The CDR3 protein is CASSLASGTYEQYF. The CDR3 DNA follows: TGTGCCAGCAGCTTAGCTAGCGGAACCTACGAGCAGTACTTC.

This chain connects TRBV7-2 to TRBJ1-6; possible D gene TRBD1, 6 bases. Germline V CDR1 and CDR2: SGHTA, FQGNSA. The CDR3 length is 16 residues. V lost 5 bases to trimming and J lost 3 bases, with 14 bases between them. The CDR3 nucleotides read TGTGCCAGCAGCCCCCAAGGGGGACTCTATAATTCACCCCTCCACTTT. Its translation is CASSPQGGLYNSPLHF.

This clonotype was seen a handful of times. In DNA, the CDR3 is TGTGCCAGCAGCATCGGCGGGGGCGGCGGAGAGCTGTTTTTT. Protein sequence: CASSIGGGGGELFF. V is TRBV12-3 or TRBV12-4 and J is TRBJ2-2; D is possibly TRBD2 (7 bases). Trimming cost V 6 bases and J 11 bases, with 19 bases left between them. The CDR3 consists of 14 residues.

The sample holds a few counts of this clonotype. The genes are TRBV6-5 and TRBJ2-1, with a possible D match to TRBD1 (6 bases). The CDR3 sequence is 19 residues long. Germline V gene data show CDR1 as MNHEY and CDR2 as SVGAGI. V lost 0 bases and J lost 5, with 23 bases in between. CDR3 residues: CASSYSKGVLPRKDNEQFF. CDR3 nucleotide sequence: TGTGCCAGCAGTTACTCTAAGGGGGTCTTACCGCGAAAGGACAATGAGCAGTTCTTC.

The table lists this clonotype with a few counts. This rearrangement joins TRBV12-3 or TRBV12-4 to TRBJ1-1; D remains ambiguous. The CDR3 consists of 14 residues. Trimming shortened V by 4 bases and J by 0 bases, and 9 bases separated the two germline ends. CDR3 DNA: TGTGCCAGCAGTTGGACGCGGATGAACACTGAAGCTTTCTTT. Amino acids: CASSWTRMNTEAFF.